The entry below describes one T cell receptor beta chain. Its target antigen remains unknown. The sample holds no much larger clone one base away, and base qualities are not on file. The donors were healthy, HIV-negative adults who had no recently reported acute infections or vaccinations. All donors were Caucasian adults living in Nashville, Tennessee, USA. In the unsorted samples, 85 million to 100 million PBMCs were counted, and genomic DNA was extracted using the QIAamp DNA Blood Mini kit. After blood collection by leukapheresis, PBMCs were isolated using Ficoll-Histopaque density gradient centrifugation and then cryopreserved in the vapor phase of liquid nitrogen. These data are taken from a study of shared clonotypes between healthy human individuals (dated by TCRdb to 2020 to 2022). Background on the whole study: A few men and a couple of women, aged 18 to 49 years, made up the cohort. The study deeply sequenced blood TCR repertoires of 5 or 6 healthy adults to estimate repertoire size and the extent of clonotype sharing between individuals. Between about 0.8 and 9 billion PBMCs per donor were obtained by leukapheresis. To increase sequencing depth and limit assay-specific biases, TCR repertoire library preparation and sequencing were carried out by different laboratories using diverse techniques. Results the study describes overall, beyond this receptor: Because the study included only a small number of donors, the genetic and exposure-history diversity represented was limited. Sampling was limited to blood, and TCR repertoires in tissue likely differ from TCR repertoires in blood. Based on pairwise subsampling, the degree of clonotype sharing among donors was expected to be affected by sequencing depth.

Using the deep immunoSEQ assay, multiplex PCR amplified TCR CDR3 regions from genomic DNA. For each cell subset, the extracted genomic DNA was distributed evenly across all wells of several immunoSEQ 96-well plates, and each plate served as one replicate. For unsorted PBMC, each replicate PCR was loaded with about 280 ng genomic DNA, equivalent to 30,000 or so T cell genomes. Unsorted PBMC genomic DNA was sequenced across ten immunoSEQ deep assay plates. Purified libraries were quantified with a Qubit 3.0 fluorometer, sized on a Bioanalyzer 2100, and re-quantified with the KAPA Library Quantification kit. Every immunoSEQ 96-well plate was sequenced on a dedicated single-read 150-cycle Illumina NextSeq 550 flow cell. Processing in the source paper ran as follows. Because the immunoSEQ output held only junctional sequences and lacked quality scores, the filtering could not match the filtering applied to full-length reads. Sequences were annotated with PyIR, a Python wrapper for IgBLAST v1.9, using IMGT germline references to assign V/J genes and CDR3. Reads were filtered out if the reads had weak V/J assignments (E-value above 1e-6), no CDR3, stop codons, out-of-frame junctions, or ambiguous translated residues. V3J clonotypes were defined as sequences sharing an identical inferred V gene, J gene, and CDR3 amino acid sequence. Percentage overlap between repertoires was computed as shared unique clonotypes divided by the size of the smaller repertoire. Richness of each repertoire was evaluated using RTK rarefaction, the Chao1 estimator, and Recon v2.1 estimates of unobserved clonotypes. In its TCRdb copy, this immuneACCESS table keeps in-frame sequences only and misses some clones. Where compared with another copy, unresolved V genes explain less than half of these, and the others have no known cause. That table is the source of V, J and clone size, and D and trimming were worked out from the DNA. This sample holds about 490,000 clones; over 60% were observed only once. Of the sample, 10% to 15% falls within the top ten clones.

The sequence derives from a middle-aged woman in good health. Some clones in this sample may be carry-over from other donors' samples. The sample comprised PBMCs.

The DNA sequence is as follows: TGTGCCAGCAGTTCACCGGGACAACATACGCAGTATTTT. This codes for CASSSPGQHTQYF. Recombination connected TRBV28 to TRBJ2-3; TRBD1 is perhaps the D gene, given 6 matching bases. Cut back by 4 bases and 7 bases, the V and J ends lie 12 bases apart. Taken from the germline V gene, the CDR1 and CDR2 loops are MDHEN and SYDVKM. The CDR3, cysteine through phenylalanine, is 13 amino acids long. Only the CDR3 DNA is retained, 39 bases long and in frame from the first base. With the portions outside the CDR3 filled from the reference TRBV28 and TRBJ2-3 genes, the complete variable region becomes DVKVTQSSRYLVKRTGEKVFLECVQDMDHENMFWYRQDPGLGLRLIYFSYDVKMKEKGDIPEGYSVSREKKERFSLILESASTNQTSMYLCASSSPGQHTQYFGPGTRLTVL.